This passage covers 10 T cell receptor beta chains from one sample sequenced in a study of shared clonotypes between healthy human individuals. Libraries were prepared by immunoSEQ multiplex PCR; TCRdb keeps only in-frame clonotypes and omits some of them. The table lists around 2,000,000 clones, roughly 95% of them singletons. CD45RO-negative, CCR7-selected cells formed the naive CD8 fraction, which excluded terminally differentiated effector memory CD45RA+ cells. Sequences were obtained from naive CD8+ T cells sorted from blood. These receptors all come from a man aged 18 to 35 in good health.

This clone appeared once. V usage is TRBV11-2 and J usage is TRBJ2-7, with a tentative D call TRBD2 (5 bases). The germline gives CDR1 SGHAT, CDR2 FQNNGV. The CDR3 runs 14 residues. V lost 1 base and J 2 bases, leaving 9 bases between the germline ends. CDR3 protein: CASSLGGSPYEQYF. In DNA, the CDR3 is TGTGCCAGCAGCTTAGGAGGGTCCCCCTACGAGCAGTACTTC.

The rearrangement joins TRBV5-1 to TRBJ1-6; possible D gene TRBD1, 5 bases. The CDR3 loop spans 15 amino acids. CDR1 and CDR2 from the germline V gene are SGHRS and YFSETQ. V dropped 3 bases and J dropped 8 bases, with 15 bases sitting between them. DNA of the CDR3: TGCGCCAGCAGCTCTATCCAGGGTGCCTATTCACCCCTCCACTTT. It translates to CASSSIQGAYSPLHF. Combining the CDR3 with reference TRBV5-1 and TRBJ1-6 gives the whole variable domain KAGVTQTPRYLIKTRGQQVTLSCSPISGHRSVSWYQQTPGQGLQFLFEYFSETQRNKGNFPGRFSGRQFSNSRSEMNVSTLELGDSALYLCASSSIQGAYSPLHFGNGTRLTVT.

For this clone: This CDR3 is also generated by other DNA sequences in the sample. The V and J genes are TRBV6-5 and TRBJ2-1; the match to TRBD2 covers 14 bases. V was clipped by 0 bases and J by 5 bases; unmatched bases: 0. The CDR3 covers 16 residues. CDR1 MNHEY and CDR2 SVGAGI come from the germline V gene. The CDR3 loop is CASSYSTSGGDNEQFF. Here the CDR3 DNA reads TGTGCCAGCAGTTACTCGACTAGCGGGGGGGACAATGAGCAGTTCTTC.

The chain couples TRBV29-1 to TRBJ1-1; perhaps TRBD1 as D (6 bases). Germline CDR1 reads SQVTM; CDR2 reads ANQGSEA. The CDR3 runs to 15 residues. V shed 0 bases and J shed 3 bases, with 14 bases lying between them. Written as DNA, the CDR3 is TGCAGCGTTGAAGATTACGCAGGGGCGCACACTGAAGCTTTCTTT. Encoded protein: CSVEDYAGAHTEAFF.

J is TRBJ2-7 and V is TRBV5-4; D may be TRBD2 (7 bases). The CDR3 runs to 13 residues. CDR1 is SGHNT and CDR2 is YYREEE in the germline V gene (reference sequence). V dropped 2 bases and J dropped 5 bases, with 11 bases sitting between them. In nucleotides, the CDR3 is TGTGCCAGCAGCTTTAGGGGGGGCCACGAGCAGTACTTC. Protein product: CASSFRGGHEQYF. The full variable domain, with the rest looked up from reference TRBV5-4 and TRBJ2-7, is ETGVTQSPTHLIKTRGQQVTLRCSSQSGHNTVSWYQQALGQGPQFIFQYYREEENGRGNFPPRFSGLQFPNYSSELNVNALELDDSALYLCASSFRGGHEQYFGPGTRLTVT.

This clone was seen a few times. As DNA, the CDR3 is TGTGCCAGCAGCTTCGACGGACAGGCCAATAACTATGGCTACACCTTC. Its protein is CASSFDGQANNYGYTF. The rearrangement links TRBV7-9 to TRBJ1-2, with 7 bases identical to TRBD1. The CDR3 consists of 16 residues. Trimming at V came to 3 bases and at J to 1 base, leaving 8 bases not matched to a gene. Germline V CDR1 and CDR2: SEHNR, FQNEAQ (reference sequence).

V is TRBV18 and J is TRBJ1-1; D is unresolved. V was clipped by 0 bases and J by 5 bases, with 10 bases between them. In germline, CDR1 is KGHSH, CDR2 LQKENI. The CDR3 loop spans 14 amino acids. In DNA, the CDR3 is TGTGCCAGCTCACCACCTCTAAGGGATACTGAAGCTTTCTTT. This translates into CASSPPLRDTEAFF.

This clone has only one observation. The rearrangement uses TRBV5-6 and TRBJ1-4; 8 bases line up with TRBD1. Germline V gene lookup returns CDR1 SGHDT and CDR2 YYEEEE. The CDR3 loop spans 15 amino acids. After removal of 2 bases from V and 4 bases from J, the junction contained 4 bases not matched to a gene. CDR3 in DNA: TGTGCCAGCAGCTTTCCGACAGGGGATAATGAAAAACTGTTTTTT. Its protein product is CASSFPTGDNEKLFF.

This clone was picked up one time. The sample has other DNA sequences that encode this CDR3 too. The chain links TRBV4-1 to TRBJ2-7; D gene uncertain. Germline lookup yields CDR1 MGHRA and CDR2 YSYEKL. V was shortened by 1 base and J by 2 bases, with 9 bases between the two germline ends. The CDR3 covers 14 residues. DNA for the CDR3: TGCGCCAGCAGCCAAGTACTGGGAACCTACGAGCAGTACTTC. It is translated as CASSQVLGTYEQYF.

V gene TRBV29-1 combines with J gene TRBJ2-7; D may be TRBD1 (6 bases). This CDR3 comprises 12 residues. Trimming took off 4 bases at V and 3 bases at J, with 10 bases between the two ends. Germline assignment: CDR1 SQVTM and CDR2 ANQGSEA. The CDR3 DNA sequence: TGCAGCGTTGGCACAGGGATCTACGAGCAGTACTTC. It codes for CSVGTGIYEQYF.